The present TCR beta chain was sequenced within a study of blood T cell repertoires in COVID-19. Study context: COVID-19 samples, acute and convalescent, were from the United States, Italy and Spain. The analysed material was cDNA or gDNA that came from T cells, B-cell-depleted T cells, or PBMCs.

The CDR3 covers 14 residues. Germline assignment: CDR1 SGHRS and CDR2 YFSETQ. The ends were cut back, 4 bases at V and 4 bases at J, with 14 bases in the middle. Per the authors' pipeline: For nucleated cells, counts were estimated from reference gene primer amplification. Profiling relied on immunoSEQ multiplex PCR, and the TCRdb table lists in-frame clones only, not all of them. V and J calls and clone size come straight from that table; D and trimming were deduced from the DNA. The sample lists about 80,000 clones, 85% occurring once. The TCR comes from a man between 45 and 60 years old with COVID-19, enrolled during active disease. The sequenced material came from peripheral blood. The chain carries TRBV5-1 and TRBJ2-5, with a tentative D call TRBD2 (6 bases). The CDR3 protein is CASSGGSRGETQYF. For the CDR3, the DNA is TGCGCCAGCAGCGGGGGGAGTAGGGGAGAGACCCAGTACTTC. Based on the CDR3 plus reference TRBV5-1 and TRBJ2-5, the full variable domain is KAGVTQTPRYLIKTRGQQVTLSCSPISGHRSVSWYQQTPGQGLQFLFEYFSETQRNKGNFPGRFSGRQFSNSRSEMNVSTLELGDSALYLCASSGGSRGETQYFGPGTRLLVL.